This T cell receptor beta chain derives from a study of blood T cell repertoires in COVID-19 (dated by TCRdb to 2020 to 2022). Background on the whole study: The collaborator samples originated in the United States, Italy and Spain and spanned the acute and convalescent phases of COVID-19. Samples were obtained from the ongoing ImmuneRACE study (first 160 participants) and from 1,254 subjects provided by 6 global collaborators. The dataset comprised deeply sampled blood TCRbeta repertoires from subjects exposed to, actively infected with, or recovered from COVID-19. The repertoires were released in a freely available public database intended as a resource for research on the immune response to SARS-CoV-2. Where available, HLA class I and class II types were obtained from metadata supplied by the sample provider rather than from assay-based typing. The prospective study material was composed of cDNA or gDNA derived from T cells, B-cell-depleted T cells, or PBMCs. The sample metadata nearly always contained a de-identified subject ID, COVID-19 status, age in years and sex.

TCRbeta CDR3 regions were amplified from genomic DNA using the immunoSEQ Assay, a bias-controlled multiplex PCR. The original pipeline was this. The number of nucleated cells in each sample was estimated by amplification of reference gene primers within the assay. To quantify the absolute abundance of each unique TCRbeta CDR3 rearrangement, sequence reads were collapsed and filtered. For each sample, productive Simpson clonality was calculated by taking the square root of Simpson's diversity index across productive rearrangements. TCRdb provides this immuneACCESS table in a form limited to in-frame rearrangements. Some clones are lacking; in checked studies, under half of them reflect an unresolved V gene, and why the rest are absent is not known. V, J and clone size are those of that table, while D and trimming were read from the DNA. Recorded for this sample are 210,000 or so clones; 70% to 90% of them occurred a single time. The ten largest clones take up 10% to 14% of the sample.

Based on the germline V gene, the CDR1 and CDR2 sequences are ENHRY and SYGVKD. From the cysteine up to the phenylalanine, the CDR3 has a length of 17 residues. The CDR3 DNA has 51 bases and is translated from base 1. The germline V and J ends show losses of 6 bases and 4 bases respectively, and no gene match explains 13 bases of the junction. In the prospective study, participants were roughly 18 to 100 years old, resided in 20 to 30 geographic areas of the United States, and were enrolled through a virtual design. To assign participants to cohorts, the prospective study relied on clinical history that participants themselves reported in a screening survey and a study questionnaire. ImmuneRACE Cohort 3 recovered participants were defined by two consecutive negative NP/OP PCR tests, healthcare professional clearance, or symptom resolution. Each participant in the prospective study had whole blood, serum and a nasopharyngeal or oropharyngeal swab collected by mobile phlebotomists. Participants in the prospective study had the option to provide additional blood draws and questionnaires over a roughly 2-month period. Blood samples from the prospective study were shipped frozen or at room temperature prior to DNA extraction.

In the case of this clone: It has no known antigen specificity. No quality values exist for individual bases; no much larger clone is one base distant.

Paper-wide results and their limitations: How much clinical and demographic metadata was included differed by source and by participant, and the metadata was provided uncurated.

The sequence links TRBV10-3 to TRBJ2-1, with TRBD2 identical over 9 junction bases. This TCR was sampled from a man younger than 40 who had recovered from COVID-19. Material for sequencing was PBMCs or T cells enriched from blood (not recorded which). The DNA sequence follows: TGTGCCATCAGCCTAACCCGGACTAGCGATTTATACAATGAGCAGTTCTTC. Its translation is CAISLTRTSDLYNEQFF.